This T cell receptor (beta chain) appears in the sequencing data of a study of T cells in Graves' hyperthyroidism and ophthalmopathy. Overall study results and limits: Ophthalmopathy, which appeared later, was predicted by the model a median 6.5 months before onset.

Points on this clonotype: Its matching antigen is unknown.

Germline V gives CDR1 WSHSY, CDR2 SAAADI. The length of the CDR3 is 12 residues. V lost 6 bases and J lost 9, with 12 bases in between. RNA transcripts provided the source from which TCR beta CDR3 regions were amplified. An initial round of RT-PCR targeting the TCR CDR3 relied on the HTBI primer set. A single record per CDR3 protein comes from TCRdb applying MiXCR to the multiplex PCR reads. The sample lists 92,000 or so distinct CDR3 sequences, over 50% occurring once. Patients aged 18 to 65 had newly diagnosed hyperthyroidism that had lasted under 2 months. The study left out patients who had uncontrolled infection, other autoimmune disease, pregnancy or lactation.

Sequenced input: blood. This receptor was identified in a middle-aged woman with Graves' hyperthyroidism. V is TRBV10-2 and J is TRBJ1-5, with D perhaps matching TRBD1 (5 bases). The CDR3 loop reads CASSAGEGPQHF. The DNA for the CDR3 is TGCGCCAGCAGCGCGGGGGAAGGGCCCCAGCATTTT.